These 5 T cell receptor beta chains were all obtained from the same sample, sequenced in a study of blood T cells in healthy people across ages (dated by TCRdb to the mid-2010s). Library creation used 5' RACE. TCRdb records Illumina HiSeq 2500 as the sequencer. The second PCR ran for about 6 to 12 cycles and used a J-beta primer mix along with a sample-barcoded 5' primer. TCRdb itself trimmed the public reads at Q25 with fastp, ran MiXCR and retained productive beta chains. Each CDR3 protein gets just one entry, which takes the most common genes and DNA from the rows behind it. For this sample there are some 730,000 distinct CDR3 sequences; 20% to 25% appear just once. 20% to 25% of the sample goes to the ten largest clones. Sequencing was done on a sample of blood. These receptors originate from a man aged 70-80 years in good health.

The sample holds a few counts of this clonotype. CDR3 sequence (DNA): TGTGCCAGCAGTGAAAGGGGGCAGTTCTTC. Its protein is CASSERGQFF. This rearrangement joins TRBV2 to TRBJ2-7; tentatively, D is TRBD1 (5 bases). The J call could be wrong; TRBJ2-1 is a better fit for the DNA end. There are 10 residues in the CDR3. CDR1 is SNHLY, CDR2 FYNNEI, per germline.

V is TRBV11-3 and J is TRBJ2-3; D remains unclear. This CDR3 spans 15 amino acids. Trimming took 0 bases from V and 2 from J, leaving 9 bases between them. CDR1 is SGHNT and CDR2 is YENEEA in the germline V gene. The CDR3 nucleotides read TGTGCCAGCAGCTTAGATGTAACCACCACAGATACGCAGTATTTT. It translates to CASSLDVTTTDTQYF. The whole variable domain, remainder taken from reference TRBV11-3 and TRBJ2-3, is EAGVVQSPRYKIIEKKQPVAFWCNPISGHNTLYWYLQNLGQGPELLIRYENEEAVDDSQLPKDRFSAERLKGVDSTLKIQPAELGDSAVYLCASSLDVTTTDTQYFGPGTRLTVL.

The chain joins TRBV6-6 to TRBJ1-5; 10 bases are shared with TRBD1. This CDR3 has 17 residues. Trimming at V came to 2 bases and at J to 3 bases, leaving 7 bases not matched to a gene. The germline CDR1 and CDR2 sequences are MNHNY and SVGAGI (reference sequence). CDR3 DNA sequence: TGTGCCAGCAGTTACCTTATGGACAGGGGGAACAATCAGCCCCAGCATTTT. Translation gives CASSYLMDRGNNQPQHF.

This chain uses TRBV15 with TRBJ1-3; D call uncertain. The CDR3 totals 18 residues. Per germline, CDR1 LNHNV and CDR2 YYDKDF (reference sequence). With 0 bases removed from V and 4 bases from J, the gap between germline ends came to 19 bases. Written as DNA, the CDR3 is TGTGCCACCAGCAGAGATCTGACATCTGTCTTGACGGGAAACACCATATATTTT. Its protein product is CATSRDLTSVLTGNTIYF.

This chain links TRBV29-1 with TRBJ2-4, with TRBD2 matching 11 bases. CDR3 length: 15 amino acids. Looked up from germline, CDR1 is SQVTM and CDR2 is ANQGSEA. The V gene end was trimmed by 7 bases and the J gene end by 9 bases; junction bases not matched to a gene: 14. The CDR3 nucleotides are TGCAGCGCCGAACTAGCGGGAGTAACCCGGGGCATTCAGTACTTC. It encodes CSAELAGVTRGIQYF. Variable domain in full (rest from reference TRBV29-1 and TRBJ2-4): SAVISQKPSRDICQRGTSLTIQCQVDSQVTMMFWYRQQPGQSLTLIATANQGSEATYESGFVIDKFPISRPNLTFSTLTVSNMSPEDSSIYLCSAELAGVTRGIQYFGAGTRLSVL.